A selection of T cell receptor beta chains follows, all from one sample in a study of control samples from healthy donors and cancer patients. Measured with immunoSEQ multiplex PCR; TCRdb has only the in-frame clones, and not every one. This sample carries 100,000 to 150,000 clones, about nine tenths of them seen once, and the ten largest clones take 4.5% to 7%. The sequenced sample consisted of blood. All receptors derive from a man younger than 35 in good health. The CDR3 runs from the conserved cysteine through the conserved F or W. A D gene is named only where the DNA matches it firmly.

>-|TRBJ2-7|TRBV5-1
CASSLAPLYEQYF
TGCGCCAGCAGCCTGGCCCCCCTATACGAGCAGTACTTC
>-|TRBJ1-2|TRBV7-9
CASSRRGGLANYGYTF
TGTGCCAGCAGCCGGAGGGGCGGACTAGCTAACTATGGCTACACCTTC
>TRBD1|TRBJ1-5|TRBV11-2
CASSPGQGFGSNQPQHF
TGTGCCAGCAGTCCGGGACAGGGGTTTGGGAGCAATCAGCCCCAGCATTTT
>-|TRBJ1-1|TRBV13
CASSAGIAEAFF
TGTGCCAGCAGCGCGGGAATCGCTGAAGCTTTCTTT
>-|TRBJ1-6|TRBV4-2
CASSQDSPDSPGSPLHF
TGTGCCAGCAGCCAAGATAGCCCGGACAGCCCGGGTTCACCCCTCCACTTT
>-|TRBJ2-5|TRBV5-1
CASSFGTNQETQYF
TGCGCCAGCAGCTTCGGGACCAACCAAGAGACCCAGTACTTC
>-|TRBJ1-1|TRBV28
CASSSPGEVRENTEAFF
TGTGCCAGCAGTTCCCCGGGGGAGGTAAGGGAGAACACTGAAGCTTTCTTT
>-|TRBJ2-3|TRBV4-2
CASSQETAPRGADTQYF
TGTGCCAGCAGCCAAGAAACGGCCCCCAGAGGGGCAGATACGCAGTATTTT
>-|TRBJ2-3|TRBV18
CASSPPGSVSTDTQYF
TGTGCCAGCTCACCACCAGGCTCGGTTAGCACAGATACGCAGTATTTT
>-|TRBJ2-3|TRBV5-3
CARSLAEAACTSDTQYF
TGTGCCAGAAGCTTGGCCGAGGCAGCCTGTACCTCTGATACGCAGTATTTT
>TRBD2|TRBJ2-1|TRBV4-2
CASSQVLAGGDLRFRDEQFF
TGTGCCAGCAGCCAAGTACTAGCGGGGGGCGATTTACGGTTTAGGGATGAGCAGTTCTTC